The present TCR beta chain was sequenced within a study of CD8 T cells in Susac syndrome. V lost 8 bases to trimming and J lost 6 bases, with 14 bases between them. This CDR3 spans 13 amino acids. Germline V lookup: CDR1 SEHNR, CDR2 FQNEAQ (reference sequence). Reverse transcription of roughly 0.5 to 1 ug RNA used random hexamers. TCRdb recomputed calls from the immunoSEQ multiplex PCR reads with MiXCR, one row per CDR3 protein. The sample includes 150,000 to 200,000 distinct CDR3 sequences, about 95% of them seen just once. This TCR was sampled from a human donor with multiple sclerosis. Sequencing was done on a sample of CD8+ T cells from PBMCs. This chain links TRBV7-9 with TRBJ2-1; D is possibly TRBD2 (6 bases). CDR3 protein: CASSLALGNEQFF. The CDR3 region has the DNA TGTGCCAGCTCGCTAGCGCTCGGCAATGAGCAGTTCTTC.